The T cell receptor (beta chain) under discussion was sequenced for a study of Ad26.COV2.S vaccination and SARS-CoV-2 variants. Described treatment: roughly 18 received Ad26.COV2.S at low or high dose, single or two shots; several received placebo; per-sample allocation not given. The samples date from day 63 after the first vaccine or placebo injection. Germline CDR1 and CDR2: LGHNA and YNFKEQ. Trimming removed 1 base from V and 13 bases from J; junction bases left unmatched: 6. The CDR3 consists of 13 residues. The repertoire was sequenced with immunoSEQ multiplex PCR; TCRdb's copy has only in-frame clones and lacks some. The top ten hold about 11% of the sample, which has hundreds of thousands of clones, approximately 86% seen once.

The chain joins TRBV4-2 to TRBJ2-3; 9 nucleotides line up with TRBD2. This clonotype was obtained from a person between 18 and 65 years old who received the Ad26.COV2.S COVID-19 vaccine or a placebo. This material consisted of peripheral blood, taken in a trial of Ad26.COV2.S vaccine versus placebo. CDR3 amino acids: CASSQVSRGGEYF. The CDR3 region has the DNA TGTGCCAGCAGCCAAGTCTCTCGCGGGGGGGAGTATTTT.